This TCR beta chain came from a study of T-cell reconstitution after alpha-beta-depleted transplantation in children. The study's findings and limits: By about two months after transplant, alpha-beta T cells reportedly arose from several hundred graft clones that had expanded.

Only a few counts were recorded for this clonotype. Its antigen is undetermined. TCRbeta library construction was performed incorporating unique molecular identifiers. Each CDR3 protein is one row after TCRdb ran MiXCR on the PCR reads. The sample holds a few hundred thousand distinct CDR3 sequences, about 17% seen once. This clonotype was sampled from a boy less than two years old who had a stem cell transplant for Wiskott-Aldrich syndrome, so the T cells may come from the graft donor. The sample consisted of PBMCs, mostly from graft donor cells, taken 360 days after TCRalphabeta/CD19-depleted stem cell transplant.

Written as DNA, the CDR3 is TGTGCCAGTAGTATGGGACTGTTCTCCTACAATGAGCAGTTCTTC. Protein sequence: CASSMGLFSYNEQFF. The genes are TRBV19 and TRBJ2-1; tentatively, D is TRBD2 (6 bases). Germline CDR1 LNHDA, CDR2 SQIVND (reference sequence). This CDR3 contains 15 residues. V was trimmed by 3 bases and J by 0 bases, leaving 9 bases between them.